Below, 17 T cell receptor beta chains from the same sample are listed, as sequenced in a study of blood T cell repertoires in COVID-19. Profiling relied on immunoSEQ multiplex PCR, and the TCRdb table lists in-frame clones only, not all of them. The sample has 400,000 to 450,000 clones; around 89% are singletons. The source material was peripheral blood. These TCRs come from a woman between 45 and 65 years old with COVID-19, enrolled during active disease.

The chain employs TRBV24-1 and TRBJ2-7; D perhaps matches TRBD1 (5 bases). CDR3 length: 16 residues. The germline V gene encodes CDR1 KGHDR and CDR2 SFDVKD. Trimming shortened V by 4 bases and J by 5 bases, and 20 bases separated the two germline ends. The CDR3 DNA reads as TGTGCCACCAGTGACCACTTCCGGACAAGGAAGGACGAGCAGTACTTC. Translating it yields CATSDHFRTRKDEQYF.

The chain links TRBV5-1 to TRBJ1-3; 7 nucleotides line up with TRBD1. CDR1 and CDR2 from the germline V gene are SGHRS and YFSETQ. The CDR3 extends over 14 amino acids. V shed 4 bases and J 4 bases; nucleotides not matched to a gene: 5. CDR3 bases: TGCGCCAGCAGCCCACAGGGGAGCGGAAACACCATATATTTT. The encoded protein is CASSPQGSGNTIYF.

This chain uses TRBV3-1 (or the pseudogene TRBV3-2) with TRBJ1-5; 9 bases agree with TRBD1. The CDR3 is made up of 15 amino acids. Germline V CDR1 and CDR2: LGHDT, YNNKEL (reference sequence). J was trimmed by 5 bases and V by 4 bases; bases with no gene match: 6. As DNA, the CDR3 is TGTGCCAGCAGCCGAACAGGGGGCTGGGATCAGCCCCAGCATTTT. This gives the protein CASSRTGGWDQPQHF.

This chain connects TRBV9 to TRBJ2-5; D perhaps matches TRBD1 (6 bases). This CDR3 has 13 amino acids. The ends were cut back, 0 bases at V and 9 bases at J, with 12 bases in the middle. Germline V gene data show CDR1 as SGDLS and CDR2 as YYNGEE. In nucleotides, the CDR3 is TGTGCCAGCAGCGTAGAGGGAGCAGGGGCCCAGTACTTC. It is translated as CASSVEGAGAQYF.

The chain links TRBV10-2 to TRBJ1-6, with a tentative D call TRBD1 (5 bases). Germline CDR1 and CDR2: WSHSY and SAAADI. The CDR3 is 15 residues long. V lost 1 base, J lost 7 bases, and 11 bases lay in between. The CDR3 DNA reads TGCGCCAGCAGTGAGTGGGCGGGGGGGAATTCACCCCTCCACTTT. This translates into CASSEWAGGNSPLHF.

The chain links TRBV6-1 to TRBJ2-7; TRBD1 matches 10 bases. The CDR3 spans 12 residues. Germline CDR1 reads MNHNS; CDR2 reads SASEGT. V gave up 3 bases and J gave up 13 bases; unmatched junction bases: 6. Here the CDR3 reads CASSEWTGGSYF. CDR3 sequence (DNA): TGTGCCAGCAGTGAGTGGACAGGGGGTTCATACTTC.

This CDR3 reads CASSLDPGLAGTSYEQYF. In nucleotides, the CDR3 is TGTGCCAGCAGCTTAGACCCCGGACTAGCGGGTACCTCCTACGAGCAGTACTTC. The V gene is TRBV11-2, the J gene TRBJ2-7; 11 nucleotides match TRBD2. V lost 0 bases to trimming and J lost 0 bases; unmatched junction nucleotides: 7. This CDR3 has 18 amino acids. Germline CDR1 SGHAT, CDR2 FQNNGV.

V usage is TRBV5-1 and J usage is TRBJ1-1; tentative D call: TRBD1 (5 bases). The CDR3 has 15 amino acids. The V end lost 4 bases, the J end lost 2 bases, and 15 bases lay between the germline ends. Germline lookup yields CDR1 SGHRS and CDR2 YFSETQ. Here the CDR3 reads CASSVLGELNTEAFF. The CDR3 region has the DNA TGCGCCAGCAGCGTGTTAGGGGAACTTAACACTGAAGCTTTCTTT.

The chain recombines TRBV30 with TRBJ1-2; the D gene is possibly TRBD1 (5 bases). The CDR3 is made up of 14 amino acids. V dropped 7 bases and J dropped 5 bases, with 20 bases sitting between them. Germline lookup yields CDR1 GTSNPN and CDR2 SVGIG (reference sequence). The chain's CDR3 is CASRAGQGRYGYTF. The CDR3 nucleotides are TGTGCCTCGAGAGCAGGGCAGGGAAGATATGGCTACACCTTC.

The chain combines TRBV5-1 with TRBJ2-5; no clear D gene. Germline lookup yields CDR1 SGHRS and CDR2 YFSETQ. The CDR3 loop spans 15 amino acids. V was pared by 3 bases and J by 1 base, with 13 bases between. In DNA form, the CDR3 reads TGCGCCAGCAGCTCTACCTCGTTGCTCCAAGAGACCCAGTACTTC. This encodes CASSSTSLLQETQYF.

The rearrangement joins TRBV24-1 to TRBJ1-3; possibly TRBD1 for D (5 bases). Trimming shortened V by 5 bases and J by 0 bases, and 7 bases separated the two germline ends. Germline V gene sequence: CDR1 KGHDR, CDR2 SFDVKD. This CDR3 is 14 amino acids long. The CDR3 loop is CATSAGGSGNTIYF. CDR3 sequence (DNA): TGTGCCACCAGTGCGGGGGGCTCTGGAAACACCATATATTTT.

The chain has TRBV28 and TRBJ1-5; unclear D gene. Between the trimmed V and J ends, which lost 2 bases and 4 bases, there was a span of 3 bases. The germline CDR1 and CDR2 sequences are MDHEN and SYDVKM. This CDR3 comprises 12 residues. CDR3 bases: TGTGCCAGCAGTTTACGGAATCAGCCCCAGCATTTT. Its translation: CASSLRNQPQHF. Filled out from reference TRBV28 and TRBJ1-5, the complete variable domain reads DVKVTQSSRYLVKRTGEKVFLECVQDMDHENMFWYRQDPGLGLRLIYFSYDVKMKEKGDIPEGYSVSREKKERFSLILESASTNQTSMYLCASSLRNQPQHFGDGTRLSIL.

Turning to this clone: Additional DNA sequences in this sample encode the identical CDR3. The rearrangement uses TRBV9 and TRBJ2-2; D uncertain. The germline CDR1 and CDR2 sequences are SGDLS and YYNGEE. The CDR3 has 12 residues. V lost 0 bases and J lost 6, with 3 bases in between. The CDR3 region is CASSVVAGELFF. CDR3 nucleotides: TGTGCCAGCAGCGTAGTAGCCGGGGAGCTGTTTTTT.

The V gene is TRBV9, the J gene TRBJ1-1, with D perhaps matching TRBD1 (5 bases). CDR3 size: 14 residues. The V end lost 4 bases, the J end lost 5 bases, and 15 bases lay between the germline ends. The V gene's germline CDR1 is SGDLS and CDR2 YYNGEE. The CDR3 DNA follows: TGTGCCAGCAGCCGCAAGGGGAGGGGAACTGAAGCTTTCTTT. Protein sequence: CASSRKGRGTEAFF.

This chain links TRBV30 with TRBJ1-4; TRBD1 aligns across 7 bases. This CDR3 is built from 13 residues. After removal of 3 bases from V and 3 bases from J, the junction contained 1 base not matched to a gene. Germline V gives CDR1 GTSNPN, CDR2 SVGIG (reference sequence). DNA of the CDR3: TGTGCCTGGAGGGGACAGTCTAATGAAAAACTGTTTTTT. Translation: CAWRGQSNEKLFF.

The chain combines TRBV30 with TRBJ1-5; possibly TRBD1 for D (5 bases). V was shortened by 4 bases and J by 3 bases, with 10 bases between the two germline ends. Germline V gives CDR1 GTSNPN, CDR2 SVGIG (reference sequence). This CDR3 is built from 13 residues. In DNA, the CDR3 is TGTGCCTGGACGACAGACACCAATCAGCCCCAGCATTTT. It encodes CAWTTDTNQPQHF.

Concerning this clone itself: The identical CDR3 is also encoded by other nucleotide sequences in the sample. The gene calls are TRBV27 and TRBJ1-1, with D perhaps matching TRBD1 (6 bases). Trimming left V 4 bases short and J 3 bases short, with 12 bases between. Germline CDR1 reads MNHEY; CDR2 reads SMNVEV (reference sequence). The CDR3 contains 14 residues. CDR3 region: CASSSTRGDTEAFF. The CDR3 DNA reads TGTGCCAGCAGTTCTACCAGGGGAGACACTGAAGCTTTCTTT.